This T cell receptor beta chain was found in a study of immune heterogeneity within non-small cell lung tumors. This clonotype has more than one count but fewer than ten. It was a multiplex PCR that amplified TCR beta CDR3, with 32 V and 13 J primers. Each CDR3 protein gets one entry after TCRdb re-called the multiplex PCR reads with MiXCR. The sample includes approximately 2,000 distinct CDR3 sequences, about 34% of them seen just once. TCRs were amplified from about 560 ng gDNA of bulk tumor per sample. During surgery, several far-apart biopsies were obtained from every primary tumor. Newly diagnosed with untreated non-small cell lung cancer, the patients underwent curative surgery. V shed 2 bases and J shed 8 bases, with 18 bases lying between them. The CDR3 is 15 residues long. The germline V gene encodes CDR1 MNHNS and CDR2 SASEGT.

Input material: lung tumor tissue. J is TRBJ1-2 and V is TRBV6-1, with D maybe TRBD1 (6 bases). The TCR originated in a man in his 70s with non-small cell lung cancer. This chain's CDR3 is CASSESLGAEVGYTF. For the CDR3, the DNA is TGTGCCAGCAGTGAATCTCTGGGGGCCGAGGTGGGCTACACCTTC.